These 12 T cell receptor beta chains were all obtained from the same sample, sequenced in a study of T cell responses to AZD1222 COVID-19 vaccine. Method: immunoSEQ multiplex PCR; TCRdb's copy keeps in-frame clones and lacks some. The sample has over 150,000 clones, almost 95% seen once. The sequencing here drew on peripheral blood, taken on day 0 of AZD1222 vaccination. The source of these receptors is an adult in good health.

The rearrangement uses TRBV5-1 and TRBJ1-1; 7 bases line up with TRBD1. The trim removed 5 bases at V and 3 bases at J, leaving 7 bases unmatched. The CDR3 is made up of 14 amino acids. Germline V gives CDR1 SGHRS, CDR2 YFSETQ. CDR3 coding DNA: TGCGCCAGCAGAGACAACACAGGGGACACTGAAGCTTTCTTT. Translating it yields CASRDNTGDTEAFF. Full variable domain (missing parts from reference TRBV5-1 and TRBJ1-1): KAGVTQTPRYLIKTRGQQVTLSCSPISGHRSVSWYQQTPGQGLQFLFEYFSETQRNKGNFPGRFSGRQFSNSRSEMNVSTLELGDSALYLCASRDNTGDTEAFFGQGTRLTVV.

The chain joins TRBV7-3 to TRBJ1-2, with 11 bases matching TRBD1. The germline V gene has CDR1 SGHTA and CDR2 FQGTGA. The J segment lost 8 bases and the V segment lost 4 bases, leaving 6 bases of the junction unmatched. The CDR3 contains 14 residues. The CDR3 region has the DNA TGTGCCAGCAGCTCCGGACAGGGGGCTGGAGGCTACACCTTC. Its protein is CASSSGQGAGGYTF.

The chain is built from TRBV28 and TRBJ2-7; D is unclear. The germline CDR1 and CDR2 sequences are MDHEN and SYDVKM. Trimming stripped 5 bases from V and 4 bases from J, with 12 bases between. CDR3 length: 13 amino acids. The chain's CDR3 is CASSDPGVYEQYV. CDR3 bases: TGTGCCAGCAGTGACCCCGGTGTTTACGAGCAGTACGTC.

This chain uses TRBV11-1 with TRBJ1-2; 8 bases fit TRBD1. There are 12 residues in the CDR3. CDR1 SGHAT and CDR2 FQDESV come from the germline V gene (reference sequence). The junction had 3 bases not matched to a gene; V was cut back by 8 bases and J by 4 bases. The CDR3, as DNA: TGTGCCAGCCAAGGACAGGGCTATGGCTACACCTTC. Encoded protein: CASQGQGYGYTF.

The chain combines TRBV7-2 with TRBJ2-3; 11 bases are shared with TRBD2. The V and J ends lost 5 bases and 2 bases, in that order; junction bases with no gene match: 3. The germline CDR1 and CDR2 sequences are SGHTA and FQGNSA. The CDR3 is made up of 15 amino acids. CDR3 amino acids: CASSPLAGATDTQYF. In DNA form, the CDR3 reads TGTGCCAGCAGCCCACTAGCGGGGGCCACAGATACGCAGTATTTT.

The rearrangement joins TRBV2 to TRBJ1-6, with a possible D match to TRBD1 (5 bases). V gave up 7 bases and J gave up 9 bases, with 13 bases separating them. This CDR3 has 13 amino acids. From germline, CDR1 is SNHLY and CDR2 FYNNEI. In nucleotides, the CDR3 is TGTGCCAGCAAAGGCAGGGAGACTTCACCCCTCCACTTT. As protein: CASKGRETSPLHF.

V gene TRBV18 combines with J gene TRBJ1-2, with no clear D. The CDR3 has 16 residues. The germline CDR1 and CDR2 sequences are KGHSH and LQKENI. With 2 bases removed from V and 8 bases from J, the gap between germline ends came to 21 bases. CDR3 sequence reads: CASSPSAVSKTGGYTF. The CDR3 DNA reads TGTGCCAGCTCACCATCGGCAGTCAGCAAAACGGGGGGCTACACCTTC.

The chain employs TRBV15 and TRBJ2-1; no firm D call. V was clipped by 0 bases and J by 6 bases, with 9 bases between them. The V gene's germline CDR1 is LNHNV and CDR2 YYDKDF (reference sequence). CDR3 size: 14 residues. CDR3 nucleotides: TGTGCCACCAGCAGAGAAGACTGGCGCAATGAGCAGTTCTTC. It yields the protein CATSREDWRNEQFF.

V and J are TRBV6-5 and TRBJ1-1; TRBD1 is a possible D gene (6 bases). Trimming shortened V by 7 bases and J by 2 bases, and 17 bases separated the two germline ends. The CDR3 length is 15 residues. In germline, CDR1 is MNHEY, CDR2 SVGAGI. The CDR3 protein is CASTSGGGGNTEAFF. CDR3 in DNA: TGTGCCAGCACTTCAGGAGGGGGGGGAAACACTGAAGCTTTCTTT.

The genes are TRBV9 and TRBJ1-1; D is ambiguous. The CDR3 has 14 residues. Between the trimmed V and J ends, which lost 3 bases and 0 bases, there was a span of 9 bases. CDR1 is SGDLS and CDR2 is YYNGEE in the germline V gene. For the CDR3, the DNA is TGTGCCAGCAGCGCCCCCCAGTTGAACACTGAAGCTTTCTTT. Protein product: CASSAPQLNTEAFF.

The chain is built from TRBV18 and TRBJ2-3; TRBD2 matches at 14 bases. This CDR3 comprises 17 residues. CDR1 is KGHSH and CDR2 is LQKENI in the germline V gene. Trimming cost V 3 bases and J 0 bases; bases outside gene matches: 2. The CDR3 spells CASSPGLAGASTDTQYF. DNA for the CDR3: TGTGCCAGCTCACCGGGACTAGCGGGGGCTAGCACAGATACGCAGTATTTT.

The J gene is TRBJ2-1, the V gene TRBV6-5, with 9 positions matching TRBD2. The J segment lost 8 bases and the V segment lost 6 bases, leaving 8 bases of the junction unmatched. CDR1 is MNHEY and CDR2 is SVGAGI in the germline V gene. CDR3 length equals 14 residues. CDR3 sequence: CASRESRGGYEQFF. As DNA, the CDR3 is TGTGCCAGCAGAGAGTCGCGGGGGGGCTATGAGCAGTTCTTC.